The 3 T cell receptor beta chains given below trace back to one sample, sequenced in a study of T cell responses to AZD1222 COVID-19 vaccine. TCRdb keeps only in-frame clones here, not all; method: immunoSEQ multiplex PCR. The sample records about 140,000 clones, roughly 93% being singletons. Material: peripheral blood, obtained 28 days after the second AZD1222 dose. The receptors stem from an adult who received the AZD1222 COVID-19 vaccine.

The rearrangement uses TRBV28 and TRBJ1-1; 7 bases line up with TRBD1. V lost 5 bases and J lost 5; bases outside the gene matches: 2. Germline CDR1 and CDR2: MDHEN and SYDVKM. The CDR3 sequence is 12 residues long. The CDR3 DNA sequence: TGTGCCAGCAGTACAGGGGAAACTGAAGCTTTCTTT. This sequence encodes CASSTGETEAFF. The whole variable domain, remainder taken from reference TRBV28 and TRBJ1-1, is DVKVTQSSRYLVKRTGEKVFLECVQDMDHENMFWYRQDPGLGLRLIYFSYDVKMKEKGDIPEGYSVSREKKERFSLILESASTNQTSMYLCASSTGETEAFFGQGTRLTVV.

In this sample, this clone turned up a few times. Other DNA sequences in this sample translate to the same CDR3. The chain employs TRBV5-1 and TRBJ2-5, with D unresolved. The CDR3 is 13 residues long. Deletions cut 0 bases from V and 4 bases from J, with 7 bases between. In germline, CDR1 is SGHRS, CDR2 YFSETQ. CDR3 sequence reads: CASSLAAGETQYF. DNA for the CDR3: TGCGCCAGCAGCTTGGCCGCCGGAGAGACCCAGTACTTC. Using reference TRBV5-1 and TRBJ2-5 for the parts outside the CDR3, the full variable domain is KAGVTQTPRYLIKTRGQQVTLSCSPISGHRSVSWYQQTPGQGLQFLFEYFSETQRNKGNFPGRFSGRQFSNSRSEMNVSTLELGDSALYLCASSLAAGETQYFGPGTRLLVL.

In the case of this clone: At the DNA level, this CDR3 is encoded by other sequences in the same sample as well. The chain is built from TRBV19 and TRBJ2-7; 8 nucleotides agree with TRBD1. CDR3 length: 12 residues. Trimming took 9 bases from V and 2 from J; bases not matched to a gene: 3. Germline values: CDR1 LNHDA, CDR2 SQIVND (reference sequence). The DNA of the CDR3 is TGTGCCAGCGGGACAGGTCCCTACGAGCAGTACTTC. Its translation: CASGTGPYEQYF.